This T cell receptor beta chain was identified in a study of cytomegalovirus exposure and HLA in healthy donors. Findings of the study overall: It was confirmed in vitro that a few of the CMV-associated chains were specific for CMV antigens.

The donors belonged to the roughly 110-subject validation cohort, separate from the roughly 670-subject first cohort. This clone was counted once. Its specificity is unknown. Profiling relied on immunoSEQ multiplex PCR, and the TCRdb table lists in-frame clones only, not all of them. Here the sample spans roughly 120,000 clones, 70% to 90% being singletons. Germline CDR1 is LNHDA and CDR2 is SQIVND (reference sequence). V was clipped by 7 bases and J by 3 bases; unmatched bases: 2. The CDR3 spans 13 residues. V is TRBV19 and J is TRBJ1-2; 10 bases map to TRBD1. Sequencing used PBMCs. The receptor comes from a man aged 18 to 30 in good health and CMV-seropositive. The CDR3 protein is CASKTGGDYGYTF. The DNA for the CDR3 is TGTGCCAGTAAGACAGGGGGCGACTATGGCTACACCTTC.